These T cell receptor beta chains were read from a single sample in a study of molecular identifiers for immune sequencing clone quantification. TCRdb redid the calling of the PCR reads with MiXCR, one entry per CDR3 protein. The sample yields some 65,000 distinct CDR3 sequences, approximately 17% seen once. The sequenced material came from naive CD8+ T cells from blood, with Jurkat cell RNA spiked in. The source of these receptors is a human donor in good health. Some libraries in this study had Jurkat cell RNA spiked in. CDR3s include the opening cysteine and the closing phenylalanine or tryptophan. The D gene is left open where the match is weak. A row's size may be missing; if present it is once, few, many or a size class.

d_call,clone_size,v_call,cdr3_length,j_call,cdr3_aa,cdr3_nt
-,many,TRBV7-8,12,TRBJ1-1,CASSLGGEEAFF,TGTGCCAGCAGCTTAGGCGGGGAAGAAGCTTTCTTT
-,many,TRBV19,12,TRBJ2-5,CASSSWRETQYF,TGTGCCAGTAGTAGCTGGCGAGAGACCCAGTACTTC
TRBD1,many,TRBV5-1,16,TRBJ1-2,CASSLRQGAIPFGYTF,TGCGCCAGCAGCTTGAGGCAGGGGGCAATCCCTTTTGGCTACACCTTC
TRBD1,-,TRBV5-1,15,TRBJ2-7,CASRRTRDRGVEQYF,TGCGCCAGCAGGCGGACCCGGGACAGAGGGGTTGAGCAGTACTTC
TRBD1,many,TRBV11-1,16,TRBJ2-3,CASSLAVTGEADTQYF,TGTGCCAGCAGCTTAGCAGTGACAGGGGAAGCAGATACGCAGTATTTT
-,many,TRBV27,12,TRBJ2-1,CASSLGANEQFF,TGTGCCAGCAGTTTAGGGGCGAATGAGCAGTTCTTC
-,many,TRBV20-1,12,TRBJ2-7,CSASGPSYEQYF,TGCAGTGCTAGTGGGCCCTCCTACGAGCAGTACTTC
-,few,TRBV7-3,14,TRBJ2-5,CASSPTGTKETQYF,TGTGCCAGCAGCCCGACGGGGACCAAAGAGACCCAGTACTTC
-,few,TRBV3-1,13,TRBJ1-2,CASSGHLNYGYTF,TGTGCCAGCAGCGGACATCTTAACTATGGCTACACCTTC
-,many,TRBV11-2,14,TRBJ2-5,CASNPGGHAETQYF,TGTGCCAGCAACCCCGGAGGCCATGCAGAGACCCAGTACTTC
-,few,TRBV27,15,TRBJ1-6,CASSRRGSYNSPLHF,TGTGCCAGCAGCCGGCGGGGGTCCTATAATTCACCCCTCCACTTT
TRBD1,many,TRBV6-5,15,TRBJ2-3,CASSPPGQGRDTQYF,TGTGCCAGCAGTCCGCCGGGACAGGGTAGAGATACGCAGTATTTT
TRBD2,few,TRBV7-9,14,TRBJ2-7,CASSLVRGDGEQYF,TGTGCCAGCAGCTTAGTACGGGGGGATGGCGAGCAGTACTTC
-,-,TRBV29-1,11,TRBJ2-1,CSVGTTGEQFF,TGCAGCGTCGGGACGACGGGTGAGCAGTTCTTC
TRBD1,-,TRBV7-8,17,TRBJ2-1,CASSFSGGLGPNDEQFF,TGTGCCAGCAGCTTCTCAGGGGGTTTGGGGCCTAATGATGAGCAGTTCTTC
-,few,TRBV7-8,16,TRBJ2-7,CASSLALGESPYEQYF,TGTGCCAGCAGCTTAGCTTTGGGGGAGTCGCCGTACGAGCAGTACTTC
TRBD2,-,TRBV7-6,16,TRBJ2-1,CASSLWTSGRPDEQFF,TGTGCCAGCAGCTTATGGACTAGCGGGAGGCCCGATGAGCAGTTCTTC
-,many,TRBV12-3/TRBV12-4,12,TRBJ2-7,CASSLEGMEQYF,TGTGCCAGCAGTTTAGAAGGGATGGAGCAGTACTTC
-,many,TRBV2,14,TRBJ1-2,CASRRRIDDYGYTF,TGTGCCAGCAGACGACGGATAGATGACTATGGCTACACCTTC
TRBD2,few,TRBV7-6,15,TRBJ2-7,CASSHEGLGHYEQYF,TGTGCCAGCAGCCATGAAGGACTAGGGCATTACGAGCAGTACTTC
-,-,TRBV12-5,13,TRBJ2-1,CASGRQLSNEQFF,TGTGCTAGTGGTCGACAGCTGAGCAATGAGCAGTTCTTC
-,many,TRBV27,14,TRBJ2-1,CASSFLGPNNEQFF,TGTGCCAGCAGCTTTCTCGGTCCCAACAATGAGCAGTTCTTC
-,many,TRBV6-1,14,TRBJ1-5,CASSEALGDQPQHF,TGTGCCAGCAGTGAAGCGTTGGGGGATCAGCCCCAGCATTTT
-,-,TRBV2,11,TRBJ2-1,CARSRGYEQFF,TGTGCCAGGTCTAGGGGCTATGAGCAGTTCTTC
-,-,TRBV7-9,15,TRBJ2-1,CASRPEGGSYNEQLF,TGTGCCAGCAGGCCAGAGGGGGGCTCCTACAATGAGCAGCTCTTC
-,-,TRBV4-2,12,TRBJ1-1,CASSRAGNEAFF,TGTGCCAGCAGCCGGGCAGGGAATGAAGCTTTCTTT
-,many,TRBV12-3/TRBV12-4,12,TRBJ2-3,CASSPGGDTQYF,TGTGCCAGCAGCCCAGGTGGAGATACGCAGTATTTT
-,-,TRBV14,13,TRBJ2-7,CASSQNLLVEQYF,TGTGCCAGCAGCCAAAACTTACTAGTTGAGCAGTACTTC
-,many,TRBV6-2/TRBV6-3,18,TRBJ1-5,CASTSPAQGRQRNQPQHF,TGTGCCAGCACCTCACCCGCCCAGGGACGGCAAAGGAATCAGCCCCAGCATTTT
-,-,TRBV15,16,TRBJ1-5,CATSRDSEGSNQPQHF,TGTGCCACCAGCAGAGATTCCGAGGGTAGCAATCAGCCCCAGCATTTT
-,many,TRBV20-1,16,TRBJ2-1,CSACDLRAKGENEQFF,TGCAGTGCTTGTGACCTCCGGGCAAAGGGGGAGAATGAGCAGTTCTTC
TRBD1,-,TRBV7-3,15,TRBJ2-7,CASSSGQGGVDEQYF,TGTGCCAGCAGCTCCGGACAGGGCGGAGTGGACGAGCAGTACTTC
TRBD2,many,TRBV7-8,15,TRBJ2-5,CASSLAVAGQETQYF,TGTGCCAGCAGCTTAGCGGTAGCGGGCCAAGAGACCCAGTACTTC
-,-,TRBV29-1,16,TRBJ2-2,CSAEPLRTSATGGLFF,TGCAGCGCCGAACCCCTCAGGACATCAGCAACCGGGGGGCTGTTTTTT
-,many,TRBV20-1,16,TRBJ2-3,CSASPLGGIVADTQYF,TGCAGTGCTAGTCCTCTCGGCGGTATAGTCGCAGATACGCAGTATTTT
-,many,TRBV28,11,TRBJ2-7,CASSPLYEQYF,TGTGCCAGCAGCCCCTTATACGAGCAGTACTTC
TRBD2,many,TRBV19,14,TRBJ2-3,CASSGLAGVDTQYF,TGTGCCAGTAGTGGACTAGCGGGAGTAGATACGCAGTATTTT
-,few,TRBV21-1,18,TRBJ1-3,CASSKDWWGQGGGNTIYF,TGTGCCAGCAGCAAAGATTGGTGGGGTCAGGGAGGCGGAAACACCATATATTTT
-,many,TRBV2,13,TRBJ2-7,CASRSGGTYEQYF,TGTGCCAGCAGGAGCGGCGGGACCTACGAGCAGTACTTC
-,few,TRBV19,14,TRBJ1-5,CASSIRADDQPQHF,TGTGCCAGTAGTATACGGGCAGACGATCAGCCCCAGCATTTT
-,many,TRBV19,13,TRBJ2-7,CASSVYLSYEQYF,TGTGCCAGTTCGGTCTACCTCTCCTACGAGCAGTACTTC
TRBD1,many,TRBV4-3,15,TRBJ1-2,CASSQDRDRPYGYTF,TGCGCCAGCAGCCAAGATCGGGACAGGCCGTATGGCTACACCTTC
-,few,TRBV20-1,14,TRBJ2-7,CSAPHPRLPYEQYF,TGCAGTGCTCCTCACCCCCGTCTTCCCTACGAGCAGTACTTC
TRBD2,many,TRBV28,16,TRBJ2-7,CASSGGTSGTSYEQYF,TGTGCCAGCAGTGGCGGGACTAGCGGGACCTCCTACGAGCAGTACTTC
-,many,TRBV9,15,TRBJ2-2,CASSVAELAAGELFF,TGTGCCAGCAGCGTAGCAGAACTAGCAGCCGGGGAGCTGTTTTTT
-,many,TRBV9,15,TRBJ2-7,CASSVAGGNWDEQYF,TGTGCCAGCAGCGTAGCTGGGGGGAATTGGGACGAGCAGTACTTC
-,many,TRBV7-9,13,TRBJ2-7,CASSPDFGGEQYF,TGTGCCAGCAGCCCCGACTTCGGAGGCGAGCAGTACTTC
-,many,TRBV12-3/TRBV12-4,15,TRBJ2-6,CASRPPQPGANVLTF,TGTGCCAGCAGACCTCCTCAACCTGGGGCCAACGTCCTGACTTTC
TRBD2,-,TRBV4-1,15,TRBJ2-7,CASGLPTSGSYEQYF,TGCGCCAGCGGCCTCCCGACTAGCGGGAGCTACGAGCAGTACTTC
-,few,TRBV5-3,14,TRBJ2-1,CARSLYAPSNEQFF,TGTGCCAGAAGCTTGTATGCCCCCTCGAATGAGCAGTTCTTC
-,many,TRBV27,15,TRBJ1-1,CASSPFVQGNTEAFF,TGTGCCAGCAGCCCCTTCGTCCAGGGAAACACTGAAGCTTTCTTT
TRBD1,-,TRBV7-9,14,TRBJ1-2,CASSWGTVNYGYTF,TGTGCCAGCAGCTGGGGGACAGTAAACTATGGCTACACCTTC
-,many,TRBV7-9,12,TRBJ2-5,CASDWFQETQYF,TGTGCCAGCGACTGGTTCCAAGAGACCCAGTACTTC
TRBD1,-,TRBV19,14,TRBJ2-7,CASTAGQGDYEQYF,TGTGCCAGTACCGCGGGACAGGGGGACTACGAGCAGTACTTC
TRBD2,-,TRBV23-1,20,TRBJ2-5,CASSQSSGTSGSTSTETQYF,TGCGCCAGCAGCCAATCGAGTGGTACTAGCGGGAGTACGAGCACAGAGACCCAGTACTTC
TRBD2,many,TRBV5-1,18,TRBJ2-2,CASSLEAGDPANTGELFF,TGCGCCAGCAGCTTGGAGGCGGGAGATCCCGCGAACACCGGGGAGCTGTTTTTT
-,few,TRBV7-2,16,TRBJ2-2,CASSLAATWTPGELFF,TGTGCCAGCAGCTTAGCGGCGACCTGGACCCCCGGGGAGCTGTTTTTT
-,many,TRBV20-1,12,TRBJ2-7,CSARGQMYEQYF,TGCAGTGCTAGAGGTCAGATGTACGAGCAGTACTTC